This TCR beta chain comes out of a study of blood T cell repertoires in COVID-19. In the study overall: Italy, Spain and the United States were the sources of the convalescent and acute COVID-19 samples.

The CDR3 runs to 16 residues. The germline CDR1 and CDR2 sequences are MNHEY and SVGAGI. With 2 bases removed from V and 3 bases from J, the gap between germline ends came to 13 bases. Enrollees, roughly 18 to 90 years old, lived in some 24 US areas. Authors' methods: Amplified reference gene primers provided the basis for estimating nucleated cell counts. Sequencing used immunoSEQ multiplex PCR; TCRdb keeps in-frame clones, though not all of them. The DNA gave D and trimming, while V, J and clone size come from that table. This sample has 250,000 to 300,000 clones; 84% occur once, and the top ten carry around 4.1%.

The sequence derives from a man aged 25-45 years with acute COVID-19. The specimen was PBMCs or T cells enriched from blood (not recorded which). The chain employs TRBV6-5 and TRBJ2-2; D might be TRBD1 (6 bases). CDR3 DNA sequence: TGTGCCAGCAGTTACCACGGACAGCAGTACACCGGGGAGCTGTTTTTT. This sequence encodes CASSYHGQQYTGELFF.